These T cell receptor beta chains were read from a single sample in a study of shared clonotypes between healthy human individuals. The table came from immunoSEQ multiplex PCR; TCRdb's copy has only in-frame clones and leaves some out. This table holds 2 million to 2.5 million clones, approximately 93% found once. The specimen sequenced was naive CD4+ T cells from PBMCs. The receptors here all came from a young man in good health. Some clones in this sample may be carry-over from other donors' samples. Both conserved end residues are part of each CDR3. Each record gives: D gene, V gene, clone size, J gene, CDR3 protein, CDR3 DNA. The D gene is left open where the match is weak. Clone size is given for some rows only: seen once, a few or many times, or a class if the clone is expanded.

.	TRBV6-5	.	TRBJ2-7	CASSPPRQGPTQQYF	TGTGCCAGCAGCCCCCCCAGGCAGGGCCCTACCCAGCAGTACTTC
.	TRBV9	.	TRBJ1-1	CASSVGSRPPNTEAFF	TGTGCCAGCAGCGTTGGGTCGAGGCCCCCCAACACTGAAGCTTTCTTT
.	TRBV7-9	.	TRBJ1-4	CASSLVGFDEKLFF	TGTGCCAGCAGCTTAGTGGGATTTGATGAAAAACTGTTTTTT
.	TRBV5-1	once	TRBJ2-7	CASSPWTENYEQYF	TGCGCCAGCAGCCCCTGGACAGAGAACTACGAGCAGTACTTC
TRBD1	TRBV5-1	.	TRBJ1-2	CASSLFGQGGGYTF	TGCGCCAGCAGCTTGTTCGGACAGGGGGGCGGCTACACCTTC
.	TRBV7-2	.	TRBJ1-2	CASSLAYYGYTF	TGTGCCAGCAGCTTAGCATACTATGGCTACACCTTC
.	TRBV7-2	.	TRBJ2-7	CASSLGPPSSYEQYF	TGTGCCAGCAGCTTGGGACCGCCGAGCTCCTACGAGCAGTACTTC
TRBD2	TRBV19	.	TRBJ2-1	CASSTSHSGSSYNEQFF	TGTGCCAGTAGTACCTCTCATAGCGGGAGTTCCTACAATGAGCAGTTCTTC
.	TRBV5-4	.	TRBJ1-4	CASSLTGINEKLFF	TGTGCCAGCAGCTTGACAGGAATTAATGAAAAACTGTTTTTT
TRBD1	TRBV29-1	.	TRBJ2-1	CSAEDRRLYNEQFF	TGCAGCGCCGAGGACAGGAGGCTCTACAATGAGCAGTTCTTC
.	TRBV7-2	few	TRBJ1-1	CASRPTATLNTEAFF	TGTGCCAGCAGGCCCACAGCCACCCTGAACACTGAAGCTTTCTTT
.	TRBV7-2	.	TRBJ2-3	CASGRVSQSDTQYF	TGTGCCAGCGGACGGGTCTCGCAGAGCGATACGCAGTATTTT
TRBD1	TRBV9	.	TRBJ2-7	CASSVATTGGIHEQYF	TGTGCCAGCAGCGTAGCTACAACAGGGGGCATCCACGAGCAGTACTTC
TRBD2	TRBV30	.	TRBJ2-1	CTIGSGRFSEQFF	TGTACCATAGGTAGCGGGAGGTTCAGTGAGCAGTTCTTC
TRBD1	TRBV7-8	.	TRBJ2-7	CASSNRTGAYEQYF	TGTGCCAGCAGCAACCGGACAGGGGCCTACGAGCAGTACTTC
.	TRBV7-2	once	TRBJ1-1	CASSLTPSEAFF	TGTGCCAGCAGCTTAACGCCCTCGGAGGCTTTCTTT
.	TRBV6-5	.	TRBJ2-1	CASSFRSSYNEQFF	TGTGCCAGCAGTTTCCGAAGCTCCTACAATGAGCAGTTCTTC
TRBD1	TRBV9	.	TRBJ1-1	CASSVGGGRDTEAFF	TGTGCCAGCAGCGTAGGAGGGGGCCGGGACACTGAAGCTTTCTTT
TRBD1	TRBV7-2	.	TRBJ2-2	CASSLVGTGSSRELFF	TGTGCCAGCAGCTTAGTAGGGACAGGGTCCAGCCGGGAGCTGTTTTTT
.	TRBV27	.	TRBJ1-2	CASSFRGSYGYTF	TGTGCCAGCAGTTTTCGAGGGAGTTATGGCTACACCTTC
.	TRBV19	.	TRBJ2-2	CASRSLQGGAGELFF	TGTGCCAGTAGGTCCCTCCAGGGAGGCGCCGGGGAGCTGTTTTTT
TRBD1	TRBV5-1	once	TRBJ2-7	CASSRQGSADYEQYF	TGCGCCAGCAGCCGACAGGGTTCCGCCGACTACGAGCAGTACTTC
TRBD2	TRBV15	.	TRBJ2-1	CATSSPPGAGGPSYNEQFF	TGTGCCACCAGCAGCCCCCCCGGAGCGGGAGGCCCCTCCTACAATGAGCAGTTCTTC
.	TRBV7-3	.	TRBJ1-1	CASSLWANTEAFF	TGTGCCAGCAGCTTATGGGCAAACACTGAAGCTTTCTTT
.	TRBV27	.	TRBJ1-5	CASSLRAFPPDSNQPQHF	TGTGCCAGCAGTTTAAGGGCCTTCCCGCCGGATAGCAATCAGCCCCAGCATTTT
.	TRBV27	.	TRBJ2-1	CASSYQGSYNEQFF	TGTGCCAGCAGTTATCAGGGGTCCTACAATGAGCAGTTCTTC
.	TRBV6-6	.	TRBJ2-4	CASSSKVLAKNIQYF	TGTGCCAGCAGTTCCAAAGTTTTAGCCAAAAACATTCAGTACTTC
.	TRBV6-6	.	TRBJ1-3	CASSRRGTSGNTIYF	TGTGCCAGCAGCCGAAGAGGCACCTCTGGAAACACCATATATTTT